This TCR beta chain was sequenced during a study of regulatory T cells in long-lasting Graves disease (dated by TCRdb to about 2021). Background on the whole study: Patients with newly diagnosed Graves' disease had been on antithyroid drugs for under 3 months. Persistent Graves' disease patients were compared with newly diagnosed Graves' disease patients by peripheral blood TCR sequencing and RNA sequencing. The study was registered as a clinical trial and conducted in China. TCR sequencing covered some 13 persistent and roughly 20 newly diagnosed Graves' disease patients, around 33 samples in total.

The time point label of this sample denotes: newly diagnosed GD, antithyroid drugs for less than 3 months. For both TCR sequencing and RNA sequencing, RNA was extracted from PBMCs using TRIzol. The diagnosis of Graves' disease was made according to American Thyroid Association guidelines. The patients came from an endocrinology department in Xi'an, China. Each patient gave around 9.2 milliliters of peripheral blood, collected in an EDTA anticoagulant tube. Ficoll Paque Plus density gradient separation was used to isolate PBMCs, and no additional T cell sorting was done. An Agilent 2100 Bioanalyzer and agarose gel were used to check RNA quality, and a NanoDrop 2000 was used to measure RNA concentration. Libraries came from multiplex PCR. Sequencing took place on an Illumina HiSeq 4000. To build TCR beta libraries, CDR3 regions were amplified by Arm-PCR using iRepertoire HTBI primers. Before sequencing, the PCR products went through gel purification. On the study's bioinformatics: Gene usage analysis of CDR3 amino acid clonotypes relied on the 60 or so TRBV and fewer than 15 TRBJ segments identified across samples. Filtered high-quality paired reads were merged into contigs using COPE and FqMerger. BLAST was used to align contigs to the IMGT TRBV, TRBD and TRBJ reference genes, and CDR3 was defined following IMGT. Any clonotype with a frequency above 0.1% was counted as a highly expanded clone. Repertoire diversity was measured by Shannon entropy, and V-J evenness by the Gini coefficient. Public clonotypes were defined as clonotypes shared by more than one individual. TCRdb itself trimmed the public reads at Q25 with fastp, ran MiXCR and retained productive beta chains. Every distinct CDR3 protein forms one entry, paired with its most common genes and DNA. These V and J calls derive from TCRdb rather than the authors' analysis. This sample has approximately 350,000 distinct CDR3 sequences in its table, and about a sixth of those were observed once. In total, the top ten clones hold roughly 29% of the sample.

Many counts were recorded for this clonotype. Its recognized antigen is unknown. No much larger clone exists at a distance of one base, and base qualities are not known. Broad study findings and their caveats: The small sample size was acknowledged by the authors as a limitation that may reduce accuracy. More public clonotypes were shared among persistent patients (2,741) than among newly diagnosed patients (966). Compared with newly diagnosed patients, persistent Graves' disease patients had lower TCR Shannon entropy and fewer highly expanded clones, which suggests clonal expansion. Sequencing and analysis were restricted to the TCR beta chain. Because the primary lesion, thyroid tissue, could not be accessed, the study looked at peripheral blood alone.

In addition, the sample was reused for a study of T cells in Graves' hyperthyroidism and ophthalmopathy. Reported in the second study: A patient counted as having stable Graves' hyperthyroidism if no progression to ophthalmopathy occurred over 18 months of follow-up. Hyperthyroidism patients were aged 18 to 65 years and newly diagnosed, with disease duration of less than 2 months. Exclusion was applied to patients with uncontrolled infections, other autoimmune diseases, pregnancy or lactation. Clinical symptoms, serum thyroxine and TRAb, thyroid ultrasound, and orbital computed tomography formed the basis for the diagnoses. The TCR CDR3 was subjected to a first round of RT-PCR using the HTBI primer set and the Qiagen OneStep RT-PCR kit. Most expanded thyroid clonotypes (frequency above 0.001) were also detected in blood, suggesting blood repertoires may reflect thyroid immune responses. In cross-validation, a model built on a 13 V-J signature told ophthalmopathy apart from stable hyperthyroidism with 87.88% sensitivity and about 81% specificity, and in testing the same model reached 80%/75%. In validation, the model predicted progression to ophthalmopathy with 60% to 71% sensitivity and over 72% specificity, a median of around 6.6 months before onset. A discovery cohort of approximately 100 patients, roughly 40 with Graves' ophthalmopathy and fewer than 65 with stable Graves' hyperthyroidism, was used to find distinguishing TCR V-J signatures. Whether ophthalmopathy could be predicted prospectively was tested in an independent validation cohort made up of roughly 19 hyperthyroidism patients plus 17 patients who later progressed to ophthalmopathy. The 95 to 100 discovery patients were randomly divided into training and test sets at a 7:3 ratio. Thyroid tissue and blood T-cell repertoires from six Graves' hyperthyroidism patients were also compared in the study. After blood sampling, hyperthyroidism patients were treated with methimazole at a starting dose of 30 mg daily, and ophthalmopathy patients were treated with high-dose intravenous methylprednisolone. Libraries were constructed in a second round of multiplex PCR, after which size selection and purification were performed. Paired-end sequencing of the libraries was performed with 100 bp reads on an Illumina HiSeq2000. SOAPnuke was used to process the raw data, throwing out any read that contained adapters or uncalled bases, had a mean Phred below 15, or lacked an exact constant-primer or identifier match. COPE v1.2.5 was used to merge high-quality paired reads, and clonotypes were defined as unique nucleotide sequences. MiTCR v1.1 was used to align clonotypes to the IMGT TRBV, TRBD and TRBJ reference segments. The analysis was restricted to V-J combinations with a frequency above 0.0001, which together covered approximately 99% of the repertoires. A TCS score was defined as the ratio between F50 (clonal expansion) and ExV (chaos), using BLOSUM62-based TCRdist between CDR3 peptides within each V-J. Welch's t-statistics and random forest reduced 500 to 650 V-J features to 10 to 15, which were used in a naive Bayes classifier (R e1071). No statistical method was used to fix the sample size in advance, and group allocation was not hidden from the investigators. TCR Vbeta CDR3 sequencing of 140 or so peripheral blood samples (over 40 ophthalmopathy, 75 or so hyperthyroidism and about 17 progressor patients) is reported in the paper.

The sample consisted of peripheral blood mononuclear cells (PBMCs), taken at new diagnosis, from a patient treated with antithyroid drugs. The clonotype comes from a man between 40 and 49 years old with Graves disease. Donor details come from another sample of the same person, matched by shared clones.

DNA sequence: TGTGCCAGCAGTTTCTTGGATAATGAAAAACTGTTTTTT. The resulting protein is CASSFLDNEKLFF. Here the chain combines TRBV12-3 or TRBV12-4 and TRBJ1-4; no D segment can be confidently identified. The CDR3 runs 13 amino acids, cysteine and phenylalanine included. This entry keeps only the CDR3 DNA: 39 bases, framed from base 1. The trim is 3 bases for V and 4 bases for J, with a gap of 6 bases between the germline ends.